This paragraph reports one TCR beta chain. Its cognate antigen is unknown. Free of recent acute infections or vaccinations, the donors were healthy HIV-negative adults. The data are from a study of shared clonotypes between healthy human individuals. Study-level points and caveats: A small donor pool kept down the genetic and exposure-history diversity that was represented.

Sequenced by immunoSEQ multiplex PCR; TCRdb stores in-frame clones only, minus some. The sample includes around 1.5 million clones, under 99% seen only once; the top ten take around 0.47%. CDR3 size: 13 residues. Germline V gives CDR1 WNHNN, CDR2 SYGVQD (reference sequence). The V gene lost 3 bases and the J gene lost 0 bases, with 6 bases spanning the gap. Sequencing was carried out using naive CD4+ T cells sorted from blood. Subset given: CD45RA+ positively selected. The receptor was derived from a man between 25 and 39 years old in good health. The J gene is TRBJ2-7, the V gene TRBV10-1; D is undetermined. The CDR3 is CASSEQVSYEQYF. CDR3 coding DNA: TGCGCCAGCAGTGAACAAGTCTCCTACGAGCAGTACTTC.